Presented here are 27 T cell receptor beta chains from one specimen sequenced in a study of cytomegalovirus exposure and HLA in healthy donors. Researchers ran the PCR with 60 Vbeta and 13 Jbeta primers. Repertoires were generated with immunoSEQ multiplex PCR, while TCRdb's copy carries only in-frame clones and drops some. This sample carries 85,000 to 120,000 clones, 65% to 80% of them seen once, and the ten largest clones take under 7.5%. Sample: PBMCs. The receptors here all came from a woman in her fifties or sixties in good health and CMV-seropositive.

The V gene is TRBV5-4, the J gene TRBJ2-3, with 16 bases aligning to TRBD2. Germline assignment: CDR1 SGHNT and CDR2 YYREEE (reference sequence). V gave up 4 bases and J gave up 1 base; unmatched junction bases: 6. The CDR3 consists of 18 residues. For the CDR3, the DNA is TGTGCCAGCAGCCGGGGACTAGCGGGGGGGTATGGCACAGATACGCAGTATTTT. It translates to CASSRGLAGGYGTDTQYF.

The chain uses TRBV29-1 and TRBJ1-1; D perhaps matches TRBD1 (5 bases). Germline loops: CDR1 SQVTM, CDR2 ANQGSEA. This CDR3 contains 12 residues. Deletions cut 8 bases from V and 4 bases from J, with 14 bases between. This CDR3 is CSPSQGLTEAFF. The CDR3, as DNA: TGCAGCCCTTCGCAGGGCCTCACTGAAGCTTTCTTT.

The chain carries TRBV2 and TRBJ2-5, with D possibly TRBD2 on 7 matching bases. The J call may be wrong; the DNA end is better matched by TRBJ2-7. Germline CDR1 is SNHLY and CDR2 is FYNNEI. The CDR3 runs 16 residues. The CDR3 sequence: CASSEARRGGAYEQYF. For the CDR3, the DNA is TGTGCCAGCAGTGAAGCTCGGAGGGGGGGCGCGTACGAGCAGTACTTC.

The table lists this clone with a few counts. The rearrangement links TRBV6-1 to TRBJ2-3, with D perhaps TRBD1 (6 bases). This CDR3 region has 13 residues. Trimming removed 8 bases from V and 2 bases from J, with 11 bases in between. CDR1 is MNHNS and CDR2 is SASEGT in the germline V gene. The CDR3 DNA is TGTGCCAGCCGGGCAGGGGCCACAGATACGCAGTATTTT. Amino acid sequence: CASRAGATDTQYF.

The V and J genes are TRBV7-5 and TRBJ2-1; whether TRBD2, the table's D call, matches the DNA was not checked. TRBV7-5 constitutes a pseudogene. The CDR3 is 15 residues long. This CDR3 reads CARPGSGGPSNEQFF. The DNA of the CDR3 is TGTGCCAGGCCAGGCTCGGGGGGGCCGAGCAATGAGCAGTTCTTC.

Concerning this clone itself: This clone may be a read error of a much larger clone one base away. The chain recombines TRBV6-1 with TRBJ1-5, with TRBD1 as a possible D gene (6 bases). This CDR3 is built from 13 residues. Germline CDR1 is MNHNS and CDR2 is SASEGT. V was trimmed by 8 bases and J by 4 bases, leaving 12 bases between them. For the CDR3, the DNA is TGTGCCAGCGCAGGGGCCGGTAATCAGCCCCAGCATTTT. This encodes CASAGAGNQPQHF.

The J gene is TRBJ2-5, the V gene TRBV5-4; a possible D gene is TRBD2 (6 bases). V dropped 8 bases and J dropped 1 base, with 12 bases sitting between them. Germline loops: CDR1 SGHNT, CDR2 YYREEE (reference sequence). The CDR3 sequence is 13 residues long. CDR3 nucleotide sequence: TGTGCCAGGGGTCGGGAGCCCCAAGAGACCCAGTACTTC. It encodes CARGREPQETQYF.

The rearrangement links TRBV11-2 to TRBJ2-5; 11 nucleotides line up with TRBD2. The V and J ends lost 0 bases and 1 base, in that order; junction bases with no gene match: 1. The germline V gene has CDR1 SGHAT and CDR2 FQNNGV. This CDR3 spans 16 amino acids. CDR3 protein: CASSLELAGAQETQYF. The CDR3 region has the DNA TGTGCCAGCAGCTTAGAACTAGCGGGGGCCCAAGAGACCCAGTACTTC.

CDR3 nucleotide sequence: TGTGCCAGCAGCCCGACAGCGGGGGAAAGCTCCTACAATGAGCAGTTCTTC. It translates to CASSPTAGESSYNEQFF. The J gene is TRBJ2-1, the V gene TRBV11-3, with 8 nucleotides matching TRBD2. Trimming at V came to 5 bases and at J to 0 bases, leaving 9 bases not matched to a gene. The CDR3 has 17 amino acids. Germline V CDR1 and CDR2: SGHNT, YENEEA.

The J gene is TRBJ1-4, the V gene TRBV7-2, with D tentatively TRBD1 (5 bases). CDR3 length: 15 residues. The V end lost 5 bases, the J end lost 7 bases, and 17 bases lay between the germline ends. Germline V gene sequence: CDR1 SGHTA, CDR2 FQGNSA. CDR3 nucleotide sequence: TGTGCCAGCAGCCCCCCCGGGGGAAGGAGTGAAAAACTGTTTTTT. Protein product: CASSPPGGRSEKLFF.

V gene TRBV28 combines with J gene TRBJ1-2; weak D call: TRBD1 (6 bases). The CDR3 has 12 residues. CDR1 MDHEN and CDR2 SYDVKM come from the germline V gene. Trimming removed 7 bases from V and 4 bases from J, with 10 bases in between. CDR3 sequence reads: CASKTGSYGYTF. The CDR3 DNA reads TGTGCCAGCAAAACAGGGAGCTATGGCTACACCTTC.

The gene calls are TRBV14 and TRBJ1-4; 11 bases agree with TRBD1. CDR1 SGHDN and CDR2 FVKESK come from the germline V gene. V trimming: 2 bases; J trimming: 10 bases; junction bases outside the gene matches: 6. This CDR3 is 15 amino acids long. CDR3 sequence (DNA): TGTGCCAGCAGCCAATCCGGGACAGGGGGGCGAAAACTGTTTTTT. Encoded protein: CASSQSGTGGRKLFF.

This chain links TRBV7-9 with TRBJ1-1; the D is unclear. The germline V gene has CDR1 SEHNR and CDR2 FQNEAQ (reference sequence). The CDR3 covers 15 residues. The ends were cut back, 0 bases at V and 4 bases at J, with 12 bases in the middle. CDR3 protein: CASSLALPGITEAFF. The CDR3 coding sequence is TGTGCCAGCAGCTTAGCGCTTCCGGGGATCACTGAAGCTTTCTTT.

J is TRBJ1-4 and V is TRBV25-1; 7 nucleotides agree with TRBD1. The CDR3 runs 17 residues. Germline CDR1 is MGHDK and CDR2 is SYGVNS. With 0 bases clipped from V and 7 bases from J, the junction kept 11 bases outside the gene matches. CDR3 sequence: CASSEYTGGTVREKLFF. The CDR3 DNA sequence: TGTGCCAGCAGTGAATATACGGGCGGGACAGTTCGTGAAAAACTGTTTTTT.

The CDR3 nucleotides are TGCAGCGTAGCACCGGGGGGGCAGGGGGAGACCCAGTACTTC. Its translation is CSVAPGGQGETQYF. The rearrangement joins TRBV29-1 to TRBJ2-5; 8 bases map to TRBD2. The CDR3 loop spans 14 amino acids. With 6 bases clipped from V and 5 bases from J, the junction kept 11 bases outside the gene matches. The germline V gene encodes CDR1 SQVTM and CDR2 ANQGSEA.

The CDR3 coding sequence is TGTGCCAGCAGCTTAGCGCACGGGGGTGGGCTGTACTTC. Translating gives CASSLAHGGGLYF. The chain has TRBV7-6 and TRBJ2-7; weak D call: TRBD2 (6 bases). This CDR3 has 13 amino acids. CDR1 and CDR2 (germline): SGHVS, FNYEAQ. Trimming stripped 0 bases from V and 12 bases from J, with 15 bases between.

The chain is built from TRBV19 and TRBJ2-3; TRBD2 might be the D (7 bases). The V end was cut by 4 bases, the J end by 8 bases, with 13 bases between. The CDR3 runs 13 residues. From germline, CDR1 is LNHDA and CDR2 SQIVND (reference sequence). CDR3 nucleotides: TGTGCCAGTAGTAGCGGGGGCGTTGGTACGCAGTATTTT. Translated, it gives CASSSGGVGTQYF.

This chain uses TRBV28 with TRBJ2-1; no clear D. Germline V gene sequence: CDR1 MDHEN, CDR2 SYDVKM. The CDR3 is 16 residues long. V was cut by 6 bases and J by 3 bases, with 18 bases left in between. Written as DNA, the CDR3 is TGTGCCAGCAGCCCCCCTCGATTGGCGGACTACAATGAGCAGTTCTTC. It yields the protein CASSPPRLADYNEQFF. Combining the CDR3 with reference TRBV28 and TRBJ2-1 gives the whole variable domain DVKVTQSSRYLVKRTGEKVFLECVQDMDHENMFWYRQDPGLGLRLIYFSYDVKMKEKGDIPEGYSVSREKKERFSLILESASTNQTSMYLCASSPPRLADYNEQFFGPGTRLTVL.

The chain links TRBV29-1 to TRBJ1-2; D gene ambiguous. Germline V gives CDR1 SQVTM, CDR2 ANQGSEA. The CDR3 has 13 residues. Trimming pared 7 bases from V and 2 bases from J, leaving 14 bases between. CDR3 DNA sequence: TGCAGCGCGACCAGCGCTGGGAACTATGGCTACACCTTC. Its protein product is CSATSAGNYGYTF.

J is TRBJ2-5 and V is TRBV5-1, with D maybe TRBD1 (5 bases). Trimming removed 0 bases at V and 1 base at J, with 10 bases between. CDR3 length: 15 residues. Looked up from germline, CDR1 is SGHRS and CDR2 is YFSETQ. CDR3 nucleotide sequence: TGCGCCAGCAGCTTGGCCGTGGGGCCCCAAGAGACCCAGTACTTC. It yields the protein CASSLAVGPQETQYF.

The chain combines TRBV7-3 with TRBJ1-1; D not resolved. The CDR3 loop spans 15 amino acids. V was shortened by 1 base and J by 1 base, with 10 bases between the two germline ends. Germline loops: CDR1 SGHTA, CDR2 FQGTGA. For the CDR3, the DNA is TGTGCCAGCAGCTTAAATCCCATGCGGAACACTGAAGCTTTCTTT. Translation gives CASSLNPMRNTEAFF.

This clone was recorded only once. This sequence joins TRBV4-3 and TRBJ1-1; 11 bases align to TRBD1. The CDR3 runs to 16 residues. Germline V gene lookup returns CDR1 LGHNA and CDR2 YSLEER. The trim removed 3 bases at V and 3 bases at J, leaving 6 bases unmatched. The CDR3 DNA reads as TGCGCCAGCAGCCAGGGGACAGGGGGGAAGGACACTGAAGCTTTCTTT. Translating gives CASSQGTGGKDTEAFF.

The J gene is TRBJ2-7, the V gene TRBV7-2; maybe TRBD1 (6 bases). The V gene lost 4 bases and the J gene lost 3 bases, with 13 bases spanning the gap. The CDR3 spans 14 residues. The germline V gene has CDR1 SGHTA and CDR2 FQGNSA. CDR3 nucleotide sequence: TGTGCCAGCAGCTCTACAGGGAACCTCTACGAGCAGTACTTC. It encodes CASSSTGNLYEQYF.

CDR3 DNA: TGTGCCAGCAGCCTTGAACTAGCGGGGGTTAGCACAGATACGCAGTATTTT. It codes for CASSLELAGVSTDTQYF. This chain links TRBV7-2 with TRBJ2-3, with 11 bases aligning to TRBD2. CDR3 length equals 17 residues. V lost 5 bases to trimming and J lost 0 bases; unmatched junction nucleotides: 7. Germline V gives CDR1 SGHTA, CDR2 FQGNSA.

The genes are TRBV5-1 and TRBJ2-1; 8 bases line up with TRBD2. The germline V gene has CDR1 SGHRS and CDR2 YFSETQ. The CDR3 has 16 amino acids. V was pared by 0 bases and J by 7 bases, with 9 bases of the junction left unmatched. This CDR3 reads CASSLVGGVVGNEQFF. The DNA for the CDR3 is TGCGCCAGCAGCTTGGTCGGGGGGGTTGTTGGGAATGAGCAGTTCTTC. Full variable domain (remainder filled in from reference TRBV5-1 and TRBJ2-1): KAGVTQTPRYLIKTRGQQVTLSCSPISGHRSVSWYQQTPGQGLQFLFEYFSETQRNKGNFPGRFSGRQFSNSRSEMNVSTLELGDSALYLCASSLVGGVVGNEQFFGPGTRLTVL.

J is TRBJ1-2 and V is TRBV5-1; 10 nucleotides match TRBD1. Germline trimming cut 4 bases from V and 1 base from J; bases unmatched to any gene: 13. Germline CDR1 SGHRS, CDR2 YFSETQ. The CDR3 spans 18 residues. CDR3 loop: CASSPRPSGTGVNYGYTF. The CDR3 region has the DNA TGCGCCAGCAGCCCACGGCCGTCCGGGACAGGGGTTAACTATGGCTACACCTTC.

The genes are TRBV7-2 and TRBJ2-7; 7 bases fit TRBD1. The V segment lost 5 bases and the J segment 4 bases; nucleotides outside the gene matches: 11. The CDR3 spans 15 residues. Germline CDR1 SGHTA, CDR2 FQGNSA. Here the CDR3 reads CASSASGTETYEQYF. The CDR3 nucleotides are TGTGCCAGCAGCGCCTCCGGGACAGAAACTTACGAGCAGTACTTC. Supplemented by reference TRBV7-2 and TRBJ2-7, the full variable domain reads GAGVSQSPSNKVTEKGKDVELRCDPISGHTALYWYRQSLGQGLEFLIYFQGNSAPDKSGLPSDRFSAERTGGSVSTLTIQRTQQEDSAVYLCASSASGTETYEQYFGPGTRLTVT.